The rows below give T cell receptor beta chains drawn from one sample of a study of blood T cell repertoires in COVID-19. The protocol was immunoSEQ multiplex PCR, while the TCRdb copy is restricted to in-frame clones and leaves out a portion. The sample consists of about 120,000 clones, approximately 88% of them appearing once. The material sequenced was peripheral blood. The source is a man aged 50-60 years with acute or convalescent COVID-19. The CDR3 runs from the conserved cysteine through the conserved F or W. D genes are given only for firm matches. Rows may omit the clone size; those that give it use once, few, many or a size class.

V	size	J	D	DNA	CDR3
TRBV18	.	TRBJ1-1	.	TGTGCCAGCTCACTCTTAATTAAAGAGGTGGCTTTCTTT	CASSLLIKEVAFF
TRBV11-1	few	TRBJ1-4	.	TGTGCCAGCAGCTTAGATCGAGGAAAGGAAAAACTGTTTTTT	CASSLDRGKEKLFF
TRBV5-5	few	TRBJ1-2	.	TGTGCCAGCAGCTTGGACAGACATGGCTACACCTTC	CASSLDRHGYTF
TRBV10-1	.	TRBJ1-1	.	TGCGCCAGCAGGGACGAGGGTGAAGCTTCCTTT	CASRDEGEASF
TRBV5-6	.	TRBJ1-2	.	TGTGCCAGCAGCTTCCTTGGGACTCAGGGTTACACCTTC	CASSFLGTQGYTF
TRBV5-5	.	TRBJ1-4	TRBD1	TGTGCCAGCAGCTTGGGGGACAGGGGGCGAGAAAAACTGTTTTTT	CASSLGDRGREKLFF
TRBV10-3	few	TRBJ2-1	.	TGTGCCATCAGTGAACGAGTATGGAATGAGCAGTTCTTC	CAISERVWNEQFF
TRBV5-6	.	TRBJ1-5	TRBD1	TGTGCCAGCAGCTTGTCGACAGGGCATGGGACCCAGCATTTT	CASSLSTGHGTQHF
TRBV15	.	TRBJ1-5	.	TGTGCCACCAGCACAGGTCACAATCAGCCCCAGCATTTT	CATSTGHNQPQHF
TRBV4-1	.	TRBJ2-7	TRBD2	TGCGCCAGCAGCCAAGAAGGTCGGACTAGTTACGAGCAGTACTTC	CASSQEGRTSYEQYF
TRBV7-2	.	TRBJ2-3	.	TGTGCCAGCAGCTTCCGGAGGGGAGGCACAGATACGCAGTATTTT	CASSFRRGGTDTQYF
TRBV28	.	TRBJ2-5	.	TGTGCCAGCAGTTTCGGCGGCGGTGGAGAGACCCAGTACTTC	CASSFGGGGETQYF
TRBV27	few	TRBJ2-3	.	TGTGCCAGCAGTTCCCAGCGAGGTACGCAGTATTTT	CASSSQRGTQYF
TRBV18	.	TRBJ2-6	.	TGTGCCAGCTCACCAACGGTCTCTGAGGCCAACGTCCTGACTTTC	CASSPTVSEANVLTF
TRBV11-3	.	TRBJ2-1	TRBD2	TGTGCCAGCAGCTCGACTAGCGGTGGTGGCAATGAGCAGTTCTTC	CASSSTSGGGNEQFF
TRBV3-1/TRBV3-2	.	TRBJ2-7	TRBD1	TGTGCCAGCATGGTGACAGGGGAGAACGAGCAGTACTTC	CASMVTGENEQYF
TRBV6-6	.	TRBJ1-2	TRBD1	TGTGCCAGCAGTCGTAACAGGGGGCTAAACTATGGCTACACCTTC	CASSRNRGLNYGYTF
TRBV6-5	.	TRBJ1-2	TRBD1	TGTGCCAGCAGTTCCTCGCCGGGACAGGGCTATGGCTACACCTTC	CASSSSPGQGYGYTF
TRBV18	.	TRBJ1-1	TRBD1	TGTGCCAGCTCACCACTTACAGGGGAGACTGAAGCTTTCTTT	CASSPLTGETEAFF